This T cell receptor (beta chain) derives from a study of graft-versus-host responses after intestinal transplantation. This clone has only one observation. Antigen specificity is unknown. Study outcomes and limitations: In patients with graft-donor T cell macrochimerism, allograft graft-versus-host to host-versus-graft clonal ratios were high. Among circulating GvH clones, peak levels were associated with early post-transplant declines in HvG clones.

Libraries were prepared by immunoSEQ multiplex PCR; TCRdb keeps only in-frame clonotypes and omits some of them. The table includes approximately 110,000 clones, roughly nine tenths detected once. This CDR3 comprises 15 residues. The germline V gene has CDR1 MNHEY and CDR2 SMNVEV (reference sequence). V was shortened by 5 bases and J by 1 base, with 14 bases between the two germline ends. The genes are TRBV27 and TRBJ1-1, with D possibly matching TRBD1 (6 bases). Sequenced here: unstimulated CD4+ T cells sorted from spleen or lymph node cells, sampled before transplant. The sequence was collected from a human donor who was the organ donor for an intestinal transplant. Here the CDR3 reads CASSQTGGWNTEAFF. CDR3 coding DNA: TGTGCCAGCAGTCAAACGGGGGGCTGGAACACTGAAGCTTTCTTT.